This T cell receptor (beta chain) emerged from a study of T cells in Graves' hyperthyroidism and ophthalmopathy. This clonotype was counted between two and nine times. In making diagnoses, clinical symptoms, serum thyroxine and TRAb, thyroid ultrasound and orbital computed tomography were all used. The CDR3 is 16 residues long. Germline V gene sequence: CDR1 PRHDT, CDR2 FYEKMQ (reference sequence). The trim removed 5 bases at V and 4 bases at J, leaving 10 bases unmatched. RNA transcripts provided the source from which TCR beta CDR3 regions were amplified. TCR CDR3 underwent first-round RT-PCR with the HTBI primer set. Each CDR3 protein gets one entry after TCRdb re-called the multiplex PCR reads with MiXCR. The sample lists approximately 400,000 distinct CDR3 sequences, under 15% seen once, with 32% in the top ten.

The sequenced material came from blood. The V and J genes are TRBV13 and TRBJ2-1; TRBD2 agrees at 8 bases. The TCR originated in a woman aged 25 to 45 with Graves' hyperthyroidism. The CDR3 bases are TGTGCCAGCAGCCCCAAAAGCGGGAGCGCTTACAATGAGCAGTTCTTC. Translated: CASSPKSGSAYNEQFF.